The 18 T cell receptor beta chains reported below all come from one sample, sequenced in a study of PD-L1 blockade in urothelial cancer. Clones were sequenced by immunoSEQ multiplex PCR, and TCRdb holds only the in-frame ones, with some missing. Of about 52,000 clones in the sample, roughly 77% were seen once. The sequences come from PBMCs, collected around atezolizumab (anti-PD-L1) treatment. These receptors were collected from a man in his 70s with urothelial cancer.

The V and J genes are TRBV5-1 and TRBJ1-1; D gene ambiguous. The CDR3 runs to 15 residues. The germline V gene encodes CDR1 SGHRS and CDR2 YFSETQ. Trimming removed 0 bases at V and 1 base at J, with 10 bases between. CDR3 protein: CASSLGTSGNTEAFF. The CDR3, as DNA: TGCGCCAGCAGCTTGGGGACTAGCGGGAACACTGAAGCTTTCTTT.

CDR3 bases: TGTGCCAGCAGCTTGTATGCGGGAGTTGGCGGGGAGCTGTTTTTT. Translation: CASSLYAGVGGELFF. This chain links TRBV7-2 with TRBJ2-2, with TRBD2 identical over 7 bases. The CDR3 consists of 15 residues. V was clipped by 3 bases and J by 7 bases; unmatched bases: 8. Germline V gene lookup returns CDR1 SGHTA and CDR2 FQGNSA.

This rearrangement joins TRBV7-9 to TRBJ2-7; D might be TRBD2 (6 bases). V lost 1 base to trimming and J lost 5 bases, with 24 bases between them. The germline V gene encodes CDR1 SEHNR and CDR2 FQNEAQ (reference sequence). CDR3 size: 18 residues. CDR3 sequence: CASSLGVRGRTFSNEQYF. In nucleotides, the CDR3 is TGTGCCAGCAGCTTAGGAGTCCGAGGGAGGACATTCTCTAACGAGCAGTACTTC.

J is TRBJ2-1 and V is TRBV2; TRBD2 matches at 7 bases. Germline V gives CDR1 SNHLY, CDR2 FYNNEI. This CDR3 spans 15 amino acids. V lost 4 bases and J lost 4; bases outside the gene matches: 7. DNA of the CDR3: TGTGCCAGCAGTGGGGGAGGGGCCCAATACAATGAGCAGTTCTTC. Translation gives CASSGGGAQYNEQFF.

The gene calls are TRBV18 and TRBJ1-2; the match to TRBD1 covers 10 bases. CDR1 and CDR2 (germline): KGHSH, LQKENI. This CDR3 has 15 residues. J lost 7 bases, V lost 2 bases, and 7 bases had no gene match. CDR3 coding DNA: TGTGCCAGCTCACCATGGGACAGGGGAAGATCTGGCTACACCTTC. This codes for CASSPWDRGRSGYTF.

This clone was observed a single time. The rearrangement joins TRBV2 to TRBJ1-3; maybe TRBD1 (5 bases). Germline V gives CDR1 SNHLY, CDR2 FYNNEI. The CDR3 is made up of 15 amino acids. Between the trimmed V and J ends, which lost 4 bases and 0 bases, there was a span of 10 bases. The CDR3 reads CASSGRGNSGNTIYF. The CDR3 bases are TGTGCCAGCAGTGGTCGGGGGAACTCTGGAAACACCATATATTTT.

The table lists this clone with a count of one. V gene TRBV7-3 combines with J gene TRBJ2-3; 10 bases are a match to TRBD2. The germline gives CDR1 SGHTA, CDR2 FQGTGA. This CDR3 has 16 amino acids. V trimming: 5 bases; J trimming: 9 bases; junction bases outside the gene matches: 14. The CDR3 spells CASSLDTSGALRTQYF. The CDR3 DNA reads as TGTGCCAGCAGCCTCGATACTAGCGGGGCTTTGCGGACGCAGTATTTT.

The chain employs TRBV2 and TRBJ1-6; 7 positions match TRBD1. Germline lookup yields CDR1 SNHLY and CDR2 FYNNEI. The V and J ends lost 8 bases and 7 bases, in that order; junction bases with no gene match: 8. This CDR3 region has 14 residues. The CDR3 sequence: CASSTLTGNSPLHF. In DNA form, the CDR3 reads TGTGCCAGCTCAACTTTGACAGGGAATTCACCCCTCCACTTT. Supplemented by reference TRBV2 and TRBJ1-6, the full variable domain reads EPEVTQTPSHQVTQMGQEVILRCVPISNHLYFYWYRQILGQKVEFLVSFYNNEISEKSEIFDDQFSVERPDGSNFTLKIRSTKLEDSAMYFCASSTLTGNSPLHFGNGTRLTVT.

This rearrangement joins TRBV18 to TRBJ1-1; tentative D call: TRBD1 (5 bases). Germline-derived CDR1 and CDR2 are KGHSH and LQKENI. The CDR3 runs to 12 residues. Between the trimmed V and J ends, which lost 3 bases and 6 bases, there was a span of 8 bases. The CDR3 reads CASSPDSSEAFF. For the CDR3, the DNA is TGTGCCAGCTCACCTGACAGCTCTGAAGCTTTCTTT.

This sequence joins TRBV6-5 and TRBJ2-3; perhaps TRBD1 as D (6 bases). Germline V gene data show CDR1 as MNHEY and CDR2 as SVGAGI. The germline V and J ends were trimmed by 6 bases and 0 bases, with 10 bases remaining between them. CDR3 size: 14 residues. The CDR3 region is CASRIGQSTDTQYF. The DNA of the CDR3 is TGTGCCAGCAGGATTGGACAGAGCACAGATACGCAGTATTTT.

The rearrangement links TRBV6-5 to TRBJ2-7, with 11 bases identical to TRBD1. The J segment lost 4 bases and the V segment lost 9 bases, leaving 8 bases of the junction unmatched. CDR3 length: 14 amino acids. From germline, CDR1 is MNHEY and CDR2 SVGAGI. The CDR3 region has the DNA TGTGCCAGTCAAGGGACAGGGGGGATGTACGAGCAGTACTTC. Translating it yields CASQGTGGMYEQYF.

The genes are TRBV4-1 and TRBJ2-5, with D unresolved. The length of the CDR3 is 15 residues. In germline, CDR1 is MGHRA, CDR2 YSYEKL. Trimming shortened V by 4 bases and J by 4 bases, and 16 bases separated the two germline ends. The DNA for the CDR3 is TGCGCCAGCAGCCCCCCGGCGGTGCCTCTAGAGACCCAGTACTTC. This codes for CASSPPAVPLETQYF.

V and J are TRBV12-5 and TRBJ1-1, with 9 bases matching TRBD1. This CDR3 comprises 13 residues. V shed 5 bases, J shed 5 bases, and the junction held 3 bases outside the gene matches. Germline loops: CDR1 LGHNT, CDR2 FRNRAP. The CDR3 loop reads CASGIGQGTEAFF. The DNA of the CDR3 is TGTGCTAGTGGTATCGGACAGGGGACTGAAGCTTTCTTT.

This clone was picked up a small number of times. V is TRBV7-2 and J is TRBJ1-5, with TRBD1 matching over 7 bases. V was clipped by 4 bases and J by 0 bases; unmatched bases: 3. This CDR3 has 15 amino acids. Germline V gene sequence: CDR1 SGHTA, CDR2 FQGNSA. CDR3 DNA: TGTGCCAGCAGCTCTAGACAGGGTAGCAATCAGCCCCAGCATTTT. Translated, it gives CASSSRQGSNQPQHF.

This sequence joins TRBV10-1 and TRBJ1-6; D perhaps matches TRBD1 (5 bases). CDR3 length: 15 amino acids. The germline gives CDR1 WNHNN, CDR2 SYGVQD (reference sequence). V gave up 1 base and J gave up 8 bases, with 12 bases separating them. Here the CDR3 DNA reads TGCGCCAGCAGTGAGTTAGGCAGGGTAGATTCACCCCTCCACTTT. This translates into CASSELGRVDSPLHF.

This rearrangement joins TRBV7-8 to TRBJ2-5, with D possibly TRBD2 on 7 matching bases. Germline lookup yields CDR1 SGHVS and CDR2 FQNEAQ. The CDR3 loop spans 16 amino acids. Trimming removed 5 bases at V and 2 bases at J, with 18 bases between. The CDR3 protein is CASSPRGGTFQETQYF. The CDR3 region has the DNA TGTGCCAGCAGCCCGAGGGGGGGTACTTTTCAAGAGACCCAGTACTTC.

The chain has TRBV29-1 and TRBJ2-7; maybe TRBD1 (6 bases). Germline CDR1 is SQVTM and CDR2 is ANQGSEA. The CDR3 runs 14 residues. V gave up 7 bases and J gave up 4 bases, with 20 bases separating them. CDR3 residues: CSAIWGRGPYEQYF. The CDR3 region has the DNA TGCAGCGCTATTTGGGGGCGAGGACCTTACGAGCAGTACTTC.

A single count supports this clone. Here the CDR3 reads CASSLGQSNTDTQYF. The DNA for the CDR3 is TGTGCCAGCAGCTTAGGACAGAGCAACACAGATACGCAGTATTTT. J is TRBJ2-3 and V is TRBV7-9, with a tentative D call TRBD1 (5 bases). The CDR3 runs to 15 residues. Deletions cut 1 base from V and 2 bases from J, with 10 bases between. Looked up from germline, CDR1 is SEHNR and CDR2 is FQNEAQ (reference sequence).